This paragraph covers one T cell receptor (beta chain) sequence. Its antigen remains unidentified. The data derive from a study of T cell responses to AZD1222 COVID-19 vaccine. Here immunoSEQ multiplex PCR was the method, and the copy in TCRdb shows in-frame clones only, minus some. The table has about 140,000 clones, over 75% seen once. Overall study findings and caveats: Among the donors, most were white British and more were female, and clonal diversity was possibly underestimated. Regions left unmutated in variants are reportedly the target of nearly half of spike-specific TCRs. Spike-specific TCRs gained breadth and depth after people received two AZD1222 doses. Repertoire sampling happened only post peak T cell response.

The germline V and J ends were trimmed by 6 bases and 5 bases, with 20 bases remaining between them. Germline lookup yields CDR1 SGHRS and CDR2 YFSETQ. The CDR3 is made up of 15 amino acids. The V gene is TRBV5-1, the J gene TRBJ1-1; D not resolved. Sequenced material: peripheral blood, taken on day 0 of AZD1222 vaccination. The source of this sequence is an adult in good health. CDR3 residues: CASKEEGLGRTEAFF. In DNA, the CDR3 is TGCGCCAGCAAAGAGGAGGGCTTGGGGAGGACTGAAGCTTTCTTT.